This is a list of T cell receptor beta chains from one sample in a study of T cell changes during pregnancy in multiple sclerosis. Produced via immunoSEQ multiplex PCR; TCRdb's table is partial and in-frame only. The table records approximately 40,000 clones, 85% to 90% of them present only once. This sample comprised CD4+ T cells from peripheral blood mononuclear cells, obtained in the first trimester of pregnancy. The receptor set was obtained from a female donor with multiple sclerosis, enrolled in a pregnancy study. The CDR3 runs from the conserved cysteine through the conserved F or W. The D gene is left open where the match is weak. For some rows the clone size is stated as once, few or many, or as a class when expanded; others skip it.

CDR3: CATSSGGTGAYSGYTF; DNA: TGTGCCACCAGCAGCGGCGGGACAGGGGCGTACAGTGGCTACACCTTC; size: .; J: TRBJ1-2; D: TRBD1; length: 16; V: TRBV15
CDR3: CASSLWLASGTRADTQYF; DNA: TGTGCCAGCAGCTTATGGTTGGCCAGCGGGACACGAGCAGATACGCAGTATTTT; size: .; J: TRBJ2-3; D: .; length: 18; V: TRBV7-2
CDR3: CASRSTSGGAAGELFF; DNA: TGTGCCAGCAGGTCGACTAGCGGGGGGGCCGCCGGGGAGCTGTTTTTT; size: .; J: TRBJ2-2; D: TRBD2; length: 16; V: TRBV5-8
CDR3: CASSLSGTGGTDTQYF; DNA: TGTGCCAGCAGTTTATCCGGGACAGGGGGCACAGATACGCAGTATTTT; size: .; J: TRBJ2-3; D: TRBD1; length: 16; V: TRBV28
CDR3: CASSLGGGNYGYTF; DNA: TGTGCCAGCAGTTTAGGGGGGGGGAACTATGGCTACACCTTC; size: .; J: TRBJ1-2; D: .; length: 14; V: TRBV28
CDR3: CASSTQGGQTQYF; DNA: TGTGCCAGTAGTACACAGGGAGGGCAGACCCAGTACTTC; size: .; J: TRBJ2-5; D: .; length: 13; V: TRBV19
CDR3: CASKRQGSSGNTIYF; DNA: TGTGCCAGCAAAAGACAGGGCTCCTCTGGAAACACCATATATTTT; size: .; J: TRBJ1-3; D: TRBD1; length: 15; V: TRBV28
CDR3: CASTLRGGSGYTF; DNA: TGTGCCAGCACCCTCCGCGGGGGGTCGGGCTACACCTTC; size: .; J: TRBJ1-2; D: .; length: 13; V: TRBV6-6
CDR3: CASSTRTGEKLFF; DNA: TGTGCCAGCAGCACCCGGACAGGGGAAAAACTGTTTTTT; size: few; J: TRBJ1-4; D: TRBD1; length: 13; V: TRBV7-9
CDR3: CASSLRWRGGNQPQHF; DNA: TGTGCCAGCAGTTTAAGATGGCGCGGCGGCAATCAGCCCCAGCATTTT; size: .; J: TRBJ1-5; D: .; length: 16; V: TRBV28
CDR3: CASSLVGGYNEQFF; DNA: TGTGCCAGCAGCTTAGTAGGGGGCTACAATGAGCAGTTCTTC; size: .; J: TRBJ2-1; D: .; length: 14; V: TRBV11-2
CDR3: CAWSGDRAGSYEQYF; DNA: TGTGCCTGGAGTGGGGACAGGGCGGGCAGCTACGAGCAGTACTTC; size: .; J: TRBJ2-7; D: TRBD1; length: 15; V: TRBV30
CDR3: CASSTVGNTIYF; DNA: TGTGCCAGTAGTACCGTTGGAAACACCATATATTTT; size: .; J: TRBJ1-3; D: .; length: 12; V: TRBV19
CDR3: CASSLVGYAGGREQFF; DNA: TGTGCCAGCAGCTTAGTGGGTTATGCGGGAGGCCGTGAGCAGTTCTTC; size: .; J: TRBJ2-1; D: TRBD2; length: 16; V: TRBV7-2
CDR3: CASSRQGVGSKVSGNTIYF; DNA: TGTGCCAGCAGTCGACAGGGGGTAGGGAGCAAGGTTTCTGGAAACACCATATATTTT; size: .; J: TRBJ1-3; D: TRBD1; length: 19; V: TRBV27
CDR3: CASSPREGSTDTQYF; DNA: TGTGCCAGCAGCCCCAGGGAGGGGAGCACAGATACGCAGTATTTT; size: .; J: TRBJ2-3; D: TRBD2; length: 15; V: TRBV5-4
CDR3: CASSEAPTGSNQPQHF; DNA: TGTGCCAGCAGTGAAGCCCCCACAGGCTCCAATCAGCCCCAGCATTTT; size: .; J: TRBJ1-5; D: .; length: 16; V: TRBV6-1
CDR3: CASSRSSTGHPAGGYTF; DNA: TGCGCCAGCAGCAGGTCCAGTACCGGACATCCTGCGGGGGGCTACACCTTC; size: medium-sized; J: TRBJ1-2; D: .; length: 17; V: TRBV5-1
CDR3: CASSGDSGVRGSYTF; DNA: TGTGCCAGCAGTGGGGACAGCGGTGTCCGGGGTAGCTACACCTTC; size: .; J: TRBJ1-2; D: TRBD1; length: 15; V: TRBV28
CDR3: CASSADVGGIANEKLFF; DNA: TGTGCCAGCAGCGCGGACGTAGGGGGCATAGCTAATGAAAAACTGTTTTTT; size: .; J: TRBJ1-4; D: TRBD1; length: 17; V: TRBV7-6
CDR3: CASSSWTGPSGYTF; DNA: TGTGCCAGCAGCTCTTGGACAGGGCCAAGTGGCTACACCTTC; size: .; J: TRBJ1-2; D: TRBD1; length: 14; V: TRBV9
CDR3: CASSVGTSGRGEETQYF; DNA: TGTGCCAGCAGCGTAGGAACTAGCGGGAGGGGAGAAGAGACCCAGTACTTC; size: .; J: TRBJ2-5; D: TRBD2; length: 17; V: TRBV9
CDR3: CASSITAGTGNRLLYEQYF; DNA: TGTGCCAGCAGTATCACCGCAGGGACAGGGAACAGGTTGTTGTACGAGCAGTACTTC; size: .; J: TRBJ2-7; D: TRBD1; length: 19; V: TRBV27
CDR3: CASSTPQGAFF; DNA: TGTGCCAGCAGTACCCCCCAGGGAGCTTTCTTT; size: .; J: TRBJ1-1; D: .; length: 11; V: TRBV2
CDR3: CASSLELSGLAGTDTQYF; DNA: TGTGCCAGCAGCCTGGAACTTTCGGGACTAGCCGGAACGGATACGCAGTATTTT; size: .; J: TRBJ2-3; D: TRBD2; length: 18; V: TRBV5-4
CDR3: CASSIGLAETYEQYF; DNA: TGTGCCAGCAGCATTGGACTAGCGGAAACCTACGAGCAGTACTTC; size: .; J: TRBJ2-7; D: TRBD2; length: 15; V: TRBV2
CDR3: CASSVVAPRTEAFF; DNA: TGTGCCAGTAGTGTTGTAGCTCCGAGGACTGAAGCTTTCTTT; size: .; J: TRBJ1-1; D: .; length: 14; V: TRBV19
CDR3: CASSLGGGSNQPQHF; DNA: TGTGCCAGCAGCCTAGGAGGGGGTAGCAATCAGCCCCAGCATTTT; size: .; J: TRBJ1-5; D: .; length: 15; V: TRBV9
CDR3: CASSGGGGFHSEKLFF; DNA: TGTGCCAGCAGCGGCGGTGGGGGGTTTCATAGTGAAAAACTGTTTTTT; size: .; J: TRBJ1-4; D: .; length: 16; V: TRBV9
CDR3: CAGRDRGATEAFF; DNA: TGTGCCGGAAGAGACAGGGGCGCCACTGAAGCTTTCTTT; size: .; J: TRBJ1-1; D: TRBD1; length: 13; V: TRBV6-1
CDR3: CASKGTAANEKLFF; DNA: TGTGCCAGTAAGGGGACAGCCGCTAATGAAAAACTGTTTTTT; size: once; J: TRBJ1-4; D: TRBD1; length: 14; V: TRBV19
CDR3: CASREWGGQPQHF; DNA: TGTGCCAGCAGGGAGTGGGGGGGACAGCCCCAGCATTTT; size: .; J: TRBJ1-5; D: .; length: 13; V: TRBV28